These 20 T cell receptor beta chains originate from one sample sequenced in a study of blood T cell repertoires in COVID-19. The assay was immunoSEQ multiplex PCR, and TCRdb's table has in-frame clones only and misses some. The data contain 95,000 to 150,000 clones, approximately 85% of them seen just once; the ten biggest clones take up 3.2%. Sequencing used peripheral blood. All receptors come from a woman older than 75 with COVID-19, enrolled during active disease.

The DNA of the CDR3 is TGTGCCAGCACCCCCACCGGGGGGGCTAGACAGCCCCAGCATTTT. This gives the protein CASTPTGGARQPQHF. This chain uses TRBV28 with TRBJ1-5; possibly TRBD1 for D (6 bases). CDR1 is MDHEN, CDR2 SYDVKM, per germline. Deletions cut 7 bases from V and 7 bases from J, with 20 bases between. CDR3 length: 15 residues.

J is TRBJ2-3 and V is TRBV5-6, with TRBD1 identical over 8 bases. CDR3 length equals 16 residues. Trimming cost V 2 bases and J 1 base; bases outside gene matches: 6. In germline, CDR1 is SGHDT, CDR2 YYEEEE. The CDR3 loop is CASSFIDRGGTDTQYF. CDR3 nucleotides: TGTGCCAGCAGCTTTATAGACAGGGGAGGCACAGATACGCAGTATTTT.

The CDR3 protein is CASSERWRETPYF. The DNA for the CDR3 is TGTGCCAGCAGTGAACGTTGGCGGGAGACTCCGTACTTC. This sequence joins TRBV6-1 and TRBJ2-5; 7 positions agree with TRBD2. Germline CDR1 reads MNHNS; CDR2 reads SASEGT. This CDR3 comprises 13 residues. With V trimmed by 2 bases and J by 13 bases, 10 bases remained unmatched.

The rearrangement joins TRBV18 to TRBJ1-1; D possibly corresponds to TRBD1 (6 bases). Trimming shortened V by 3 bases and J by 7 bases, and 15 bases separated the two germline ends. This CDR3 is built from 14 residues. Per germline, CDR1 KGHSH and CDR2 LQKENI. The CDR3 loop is CASSPRGQPVEAFF. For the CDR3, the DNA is TGTGCCAGCTCACCTAGAGGACAGCCGGTTGAAGCTTTCTTT.

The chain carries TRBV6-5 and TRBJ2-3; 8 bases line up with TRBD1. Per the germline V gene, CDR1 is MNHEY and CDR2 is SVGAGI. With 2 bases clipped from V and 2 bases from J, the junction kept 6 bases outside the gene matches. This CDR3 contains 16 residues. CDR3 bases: TGTGCCAGCAGTTACCTCAGACAGGGGACCACAGATACGCAGTATTTT. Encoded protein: CASSYLRQGTTDTQYF.

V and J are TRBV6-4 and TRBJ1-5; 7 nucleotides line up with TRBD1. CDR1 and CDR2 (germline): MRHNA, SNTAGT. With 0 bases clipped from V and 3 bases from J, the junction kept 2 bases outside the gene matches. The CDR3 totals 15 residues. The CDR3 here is CASSDSGTVNQPQHF. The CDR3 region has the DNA TGTGCCAGCAGTGACTCCGGGACAGTCAATCAGCCCCAGCATTTT.

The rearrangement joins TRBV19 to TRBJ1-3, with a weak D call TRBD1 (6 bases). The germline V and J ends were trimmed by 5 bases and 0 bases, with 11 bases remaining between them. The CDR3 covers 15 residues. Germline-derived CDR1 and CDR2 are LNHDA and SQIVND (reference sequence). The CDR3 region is CASSVDRYSGNTIYF. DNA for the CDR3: TGTGCCAGTAGTGTCGACAGGTACTCTGGAAACACCATATATTTT.

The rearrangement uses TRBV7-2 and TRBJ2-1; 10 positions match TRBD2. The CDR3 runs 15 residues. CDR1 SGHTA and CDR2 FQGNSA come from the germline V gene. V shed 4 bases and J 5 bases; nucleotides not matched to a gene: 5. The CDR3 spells CASSSAGGPHNEQFF. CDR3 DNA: TGTGCCAGCAGCTCAGCGGGAGGGCCGCACAATGAGCAGTTCTTC.

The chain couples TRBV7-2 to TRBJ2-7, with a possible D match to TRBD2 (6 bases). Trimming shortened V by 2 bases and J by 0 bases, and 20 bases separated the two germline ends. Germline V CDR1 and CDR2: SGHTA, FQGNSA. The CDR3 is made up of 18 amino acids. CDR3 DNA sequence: TGTGCCAGCAGCTTATTCTCCCTGGTAGCGGAGAGCTCCTACGAGCAGTACTTC. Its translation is CASSLFSLVAESSYEQYF.

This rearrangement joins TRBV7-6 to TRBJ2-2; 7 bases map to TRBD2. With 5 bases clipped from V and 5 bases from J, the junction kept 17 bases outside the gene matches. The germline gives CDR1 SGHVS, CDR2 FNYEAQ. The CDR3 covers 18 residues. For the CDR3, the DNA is TGTGCCAGCAGCCCCCGAGCGGGATTTAAAATCGGGACCGGGGAGCTGTTTTTT. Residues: CASSPRAGFKIGTGELFF. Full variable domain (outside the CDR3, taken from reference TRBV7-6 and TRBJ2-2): GAGVSQSPRYKVTKRGQDVALRCDPISGHVSLYWYRQALGQGPEFLTYFNYEAQQDKSGLPNDRFSAERPEGSISTLTIQRTEQRDSAMYRCASSPRAGFKIGTGELFFGEGSRLTVL.

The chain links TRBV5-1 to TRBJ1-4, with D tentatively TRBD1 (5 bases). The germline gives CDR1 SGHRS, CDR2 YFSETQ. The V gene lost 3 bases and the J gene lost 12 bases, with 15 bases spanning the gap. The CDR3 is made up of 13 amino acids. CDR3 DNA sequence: TGCGCCAGCAGCTCAGTTCCGGGAGGGGAACTGTTTTTT. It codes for CASSSVPGGELFF.

The CDR3 loop is CASSLGSSSGNHNEQFF. CDR3 sequence (DNA): TGCGCCAGCAGCTTGGGGTCATCTAGCGGTAATCACAATGAGCAGTTCTTC. The rearrangement uses TRBV5-1 and TRBJ2-1; 7 bases align to TRBD2. J lost 5 bases, V lost 0 bases, and 11 bases had no gene match. Germline V gives CDR1 SGHRS, CDR2 YFSETQ. The CDR3 contains 17 residues.

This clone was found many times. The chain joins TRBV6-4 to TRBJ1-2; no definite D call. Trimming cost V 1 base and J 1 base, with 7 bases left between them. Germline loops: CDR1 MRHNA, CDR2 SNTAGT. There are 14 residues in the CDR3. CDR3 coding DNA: TGTGCCAGCAGTGACTTAGGAGTTAACTATGGCTACACCTTC. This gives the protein CASSDLGVNYGYTF.

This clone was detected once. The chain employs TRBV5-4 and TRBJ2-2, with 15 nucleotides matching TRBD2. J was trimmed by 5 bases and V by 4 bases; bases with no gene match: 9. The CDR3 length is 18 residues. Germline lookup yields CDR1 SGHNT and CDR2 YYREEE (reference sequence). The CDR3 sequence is CASSTPGLAGGGTGELFF. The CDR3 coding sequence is TGTGCCAGCAGCACTCCGGGACTAGCGGGAGGCGGGACCGGGGAGCTGTTTTTT.

The CDR3 DNA is TGTGCCAGCAGCCTACGATTCAGGGCCCACGAGCAGTACTTC. Translated, it gives CASSLRFRAHEQYF. The chain is built from TRBV2 and TRBJ2-7; a weak D match, TRBD1 (5 bases). V lost 6 bases and J lost 5, with 17 bases in between. Germline lookup yields CDR1 SNHLY and CDR2 FYNNEI. The CDR3 covers 14 residues.

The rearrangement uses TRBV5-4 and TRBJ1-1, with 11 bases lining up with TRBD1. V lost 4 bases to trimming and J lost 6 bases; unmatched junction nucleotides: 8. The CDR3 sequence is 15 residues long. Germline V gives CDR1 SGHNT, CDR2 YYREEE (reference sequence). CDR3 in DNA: TGTGCCAGCAGCCATAAAGGACAGGGGGCAGCTGAAGCTTTCTTT. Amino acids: CASSHKGQGAAEAFF.

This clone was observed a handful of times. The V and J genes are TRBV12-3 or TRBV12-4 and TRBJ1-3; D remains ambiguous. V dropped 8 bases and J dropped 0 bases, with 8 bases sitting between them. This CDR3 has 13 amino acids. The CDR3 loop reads CASAESSGNTIYF. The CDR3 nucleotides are TGTGCCAGCGCGGAGAGCTCTGGAAACACCATATATTTT.

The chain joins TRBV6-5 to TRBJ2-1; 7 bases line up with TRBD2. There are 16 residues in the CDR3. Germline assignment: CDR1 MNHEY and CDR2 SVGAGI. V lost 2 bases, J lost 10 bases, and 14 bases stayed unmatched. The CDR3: CASSYVAAGPRREQFF. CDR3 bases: TGTGCCAGCAGTTACGTGGCAGCGGGGCCTAGAAGAGAGCAGTTCTTC.

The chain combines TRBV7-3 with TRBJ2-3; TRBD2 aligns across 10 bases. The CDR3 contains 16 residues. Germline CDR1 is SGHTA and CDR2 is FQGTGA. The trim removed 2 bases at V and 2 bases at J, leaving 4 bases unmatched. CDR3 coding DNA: TGTGCCAGCAGCTTAGGGACTAGCGCAGCCACAGATACGCAGTATTTT. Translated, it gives CASSLGTSAATDTQYF.

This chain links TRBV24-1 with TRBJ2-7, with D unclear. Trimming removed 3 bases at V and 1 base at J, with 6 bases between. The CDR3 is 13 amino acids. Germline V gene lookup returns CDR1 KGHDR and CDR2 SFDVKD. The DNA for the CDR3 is TGTGCCACCAGTGATCCCATTTCCTACGAGCAGTACTTC. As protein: CATSDPISYEQYF.